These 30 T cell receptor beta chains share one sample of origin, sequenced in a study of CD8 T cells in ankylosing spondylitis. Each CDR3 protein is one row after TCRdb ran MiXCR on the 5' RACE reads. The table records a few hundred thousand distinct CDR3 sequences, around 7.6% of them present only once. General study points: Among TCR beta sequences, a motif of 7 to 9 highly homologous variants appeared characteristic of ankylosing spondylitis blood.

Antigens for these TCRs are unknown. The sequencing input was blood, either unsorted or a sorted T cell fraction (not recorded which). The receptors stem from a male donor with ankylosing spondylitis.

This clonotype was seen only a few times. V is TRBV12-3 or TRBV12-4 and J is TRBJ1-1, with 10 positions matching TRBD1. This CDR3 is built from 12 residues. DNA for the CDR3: TGTGCAACCGGGACAGGGGCCGTGAAGGCTTTCTTT. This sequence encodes CATGTGAVKAFF.

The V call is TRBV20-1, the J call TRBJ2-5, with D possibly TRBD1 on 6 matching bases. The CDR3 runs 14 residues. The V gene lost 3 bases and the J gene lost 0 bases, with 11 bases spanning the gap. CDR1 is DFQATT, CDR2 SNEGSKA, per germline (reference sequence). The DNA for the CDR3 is TGCAGTGCTAGGGACAGATTATACCAAGAGACCCAGTACTTC. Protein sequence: CSARDRLYQETQYF.

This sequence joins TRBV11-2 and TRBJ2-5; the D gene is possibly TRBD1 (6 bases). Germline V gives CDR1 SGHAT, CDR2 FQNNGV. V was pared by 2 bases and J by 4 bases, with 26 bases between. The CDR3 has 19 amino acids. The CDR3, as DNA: TGTGCCAGCAGCTTAATGGGGACATCTCTGGGCGAAAGAAGAGAGACCCAGTACTTC. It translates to CASSLMGTSLGERRETQYF.

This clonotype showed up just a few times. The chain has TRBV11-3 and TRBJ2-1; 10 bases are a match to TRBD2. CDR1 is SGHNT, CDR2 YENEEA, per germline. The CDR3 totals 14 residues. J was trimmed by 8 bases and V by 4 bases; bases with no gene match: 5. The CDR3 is CASSSGTSVHEQFF. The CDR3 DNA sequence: TGTGCCAGCAGCTCCGGGACTAGCGTGCATGAGCAGTTCTTC.

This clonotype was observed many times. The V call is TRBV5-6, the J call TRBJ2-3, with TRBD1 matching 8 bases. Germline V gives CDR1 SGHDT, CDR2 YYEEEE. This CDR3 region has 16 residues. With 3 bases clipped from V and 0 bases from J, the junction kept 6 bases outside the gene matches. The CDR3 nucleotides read TGTGCCAGCAGCTCCGGGACAGGTGGGAGCACAGATACGCAGTATTTT. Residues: CASSSGTGGSTDTQYF.

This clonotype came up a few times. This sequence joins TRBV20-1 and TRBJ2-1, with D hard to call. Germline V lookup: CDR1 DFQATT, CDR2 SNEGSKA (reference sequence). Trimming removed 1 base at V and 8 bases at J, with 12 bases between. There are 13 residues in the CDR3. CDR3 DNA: TGCAGTGCTAGAGCCAAACCCCCCCATGAGCAGTTCTTC. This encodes CSARAKPPHEQFF.

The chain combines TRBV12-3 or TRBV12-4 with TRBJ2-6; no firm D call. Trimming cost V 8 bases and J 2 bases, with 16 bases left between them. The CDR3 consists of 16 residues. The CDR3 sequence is CASSPPGIPGANVLTF. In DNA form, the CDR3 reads TGTGCCAGCTCCCCTCCTGGCATTCCTGGGGCCAACGTCCTGACTTTC.

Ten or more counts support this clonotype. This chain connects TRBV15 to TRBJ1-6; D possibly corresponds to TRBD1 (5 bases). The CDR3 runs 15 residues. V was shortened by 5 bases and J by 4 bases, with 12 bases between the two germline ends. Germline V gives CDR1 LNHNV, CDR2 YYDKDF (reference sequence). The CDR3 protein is CATSDSGLYNSPLHF. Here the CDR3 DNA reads TGTGCCACCAGCGACAGCGGACTGTATAATTCACCCCTCCACTTT.

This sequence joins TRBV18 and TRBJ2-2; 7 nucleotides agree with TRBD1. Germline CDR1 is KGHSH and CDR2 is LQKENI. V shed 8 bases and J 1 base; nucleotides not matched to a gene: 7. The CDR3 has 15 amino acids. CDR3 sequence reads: CASPGDSVNTGELFF. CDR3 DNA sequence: TGTGCCAGCCCTGGGGACAGCGTGAACACCGGGGAGCTGTTTTTT.

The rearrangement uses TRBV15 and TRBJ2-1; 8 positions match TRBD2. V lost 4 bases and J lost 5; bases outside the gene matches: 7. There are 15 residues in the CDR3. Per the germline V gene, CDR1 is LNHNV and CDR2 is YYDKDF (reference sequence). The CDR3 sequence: CATSTRTGGNNEQFF. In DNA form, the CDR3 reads TGTGCCACCAGCACCCGAACGGGAGGGAACAATGAGCAGTTCTTC. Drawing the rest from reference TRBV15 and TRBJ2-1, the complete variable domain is DAMVIQNPRYQVTQFGKPVTLSCSQTLNHNVMYWYQQKSSQAPKLLFHYYDKDFNNEADTPDNFQSRRPNTSFCFLDIRSPGLGDTAMYLCATSTRTGGNNEQFFGPGTRLTVL.

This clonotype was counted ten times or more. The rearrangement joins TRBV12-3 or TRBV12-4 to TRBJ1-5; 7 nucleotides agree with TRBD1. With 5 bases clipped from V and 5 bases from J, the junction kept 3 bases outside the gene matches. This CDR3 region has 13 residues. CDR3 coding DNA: TGTGCCAGCAGTCAGACAGGGCATCAGCCCCAGCATTTT. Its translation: CASSQTGHQPQHF.

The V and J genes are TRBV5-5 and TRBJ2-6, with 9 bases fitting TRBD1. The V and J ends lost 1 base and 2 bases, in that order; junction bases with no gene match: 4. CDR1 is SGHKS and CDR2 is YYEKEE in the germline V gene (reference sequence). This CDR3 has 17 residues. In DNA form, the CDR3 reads TGTGCCAGCAGCTTGACCGACAGGGGGGCTGGGGCCAACGTCCTGACTTTC. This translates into CASSLTDRGAGANVLTF.

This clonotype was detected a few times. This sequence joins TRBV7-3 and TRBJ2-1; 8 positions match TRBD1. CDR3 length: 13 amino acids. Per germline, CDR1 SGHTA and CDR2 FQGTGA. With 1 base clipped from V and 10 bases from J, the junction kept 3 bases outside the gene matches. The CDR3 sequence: CASSLSRDREQFF. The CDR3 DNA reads TGTGCCAGCAGCTTAAGCCGGGACAGGGAGCAGTTCTTC.

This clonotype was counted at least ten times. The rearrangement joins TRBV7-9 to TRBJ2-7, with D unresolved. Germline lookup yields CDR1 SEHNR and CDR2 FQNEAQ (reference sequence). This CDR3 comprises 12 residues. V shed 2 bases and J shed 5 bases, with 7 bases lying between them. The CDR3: CASSLLPHEQYF. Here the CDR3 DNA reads TGTGCCAGCAGCTTACTTCCCCACGAGCAGTACTTC.

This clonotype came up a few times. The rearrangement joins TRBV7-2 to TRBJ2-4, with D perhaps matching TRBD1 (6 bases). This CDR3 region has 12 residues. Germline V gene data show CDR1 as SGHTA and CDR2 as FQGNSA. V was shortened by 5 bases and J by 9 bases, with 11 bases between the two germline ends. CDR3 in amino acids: CASSPDRTIQYF. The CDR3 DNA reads TGTGCCAGCAGCCCAGACAGGACCATTCAGTACTTC.

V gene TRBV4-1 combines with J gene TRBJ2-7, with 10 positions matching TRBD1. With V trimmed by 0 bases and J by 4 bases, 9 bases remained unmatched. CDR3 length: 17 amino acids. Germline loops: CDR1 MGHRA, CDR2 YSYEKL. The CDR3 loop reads CASSQESVRDRGYEQYF. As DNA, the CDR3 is TGCGCCAGCAGCCAAGAGTCAGTCCGGGACAGGGGTTACGAGCAGTACTTC.

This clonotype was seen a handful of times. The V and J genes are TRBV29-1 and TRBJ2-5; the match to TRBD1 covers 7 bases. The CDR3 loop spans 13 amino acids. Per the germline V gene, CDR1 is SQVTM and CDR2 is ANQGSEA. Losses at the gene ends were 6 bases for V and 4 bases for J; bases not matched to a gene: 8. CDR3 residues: CSVRNTGVETQYF. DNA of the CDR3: TGCAGCGTCCGAAACACAGGGGTAGAGACCCAGTACTTC.

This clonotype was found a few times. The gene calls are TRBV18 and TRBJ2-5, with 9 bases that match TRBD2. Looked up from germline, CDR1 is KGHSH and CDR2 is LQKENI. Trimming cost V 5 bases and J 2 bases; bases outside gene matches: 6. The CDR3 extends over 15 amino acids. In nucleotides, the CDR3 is TGTGCCAGCTCATGGCTAGCGGGAACGCAAGAGACCCAGTACTTC. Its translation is CASSWLAGTQETQYF.

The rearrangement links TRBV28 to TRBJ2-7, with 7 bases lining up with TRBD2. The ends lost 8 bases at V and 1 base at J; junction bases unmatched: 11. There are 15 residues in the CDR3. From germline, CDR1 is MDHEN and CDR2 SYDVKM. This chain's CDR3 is CASASPSGGSYEQYF. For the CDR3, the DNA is TGTGCCAGCGCCTCTCCTAGCGGAGGTTCCTACGAGCAGTACTTC.

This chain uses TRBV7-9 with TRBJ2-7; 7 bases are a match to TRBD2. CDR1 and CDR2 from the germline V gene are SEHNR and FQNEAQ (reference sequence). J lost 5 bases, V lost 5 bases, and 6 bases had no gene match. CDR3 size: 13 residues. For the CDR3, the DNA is TGTGCCAGCAGCCCCCTGGGGAGGGACGAGCAGTACTTC. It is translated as CASSPLGRDEQYF.

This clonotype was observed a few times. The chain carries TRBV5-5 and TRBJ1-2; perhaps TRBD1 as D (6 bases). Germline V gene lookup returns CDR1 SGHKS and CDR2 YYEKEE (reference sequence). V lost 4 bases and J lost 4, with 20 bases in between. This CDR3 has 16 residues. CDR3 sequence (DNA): TGTGCCAGCAGCCTGGCGGGGGGGGACACAAGCTATGGCTACACCTTC. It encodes CASSLAGGDTSYGYTF. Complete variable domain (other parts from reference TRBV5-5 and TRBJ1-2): DAGVTQSPTHLIKTRGQQVTLRCSPISGHKSVSWYQQVLGQGPQFIFQYYEKEERGRGNFPDRFSARQFPNYSSELNVNALLLGDSALYLCASSLAGGDTSYGYTFGSGTRLTVV.

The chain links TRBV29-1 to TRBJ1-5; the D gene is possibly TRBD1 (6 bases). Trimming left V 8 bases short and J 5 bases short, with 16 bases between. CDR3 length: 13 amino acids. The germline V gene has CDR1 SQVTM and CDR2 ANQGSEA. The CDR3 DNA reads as TGCAGCCACGGGGCAGGGGAGGATCAGCCCCAGCATTTT. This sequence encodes CSHGAGEDQPQHF.

The CDR3: CASSEAGLAGPYEQYF. Written as DNA, the CDR3 is TGTGCCAGCAGTGAAGCAGGACTAGCGGGGCCCTACGAGCAGTACTTC. V gene TRBV6-1 combines with J gene TRBJ2-7, with 12 nucleotides matching TRBD2. The CDR3 contains 16 residues. The germline gives CDR1 MNHNS, CDR2 SASEGT. V was clipped by 0 bases and J by 2 bases; unmatched bases: 2.

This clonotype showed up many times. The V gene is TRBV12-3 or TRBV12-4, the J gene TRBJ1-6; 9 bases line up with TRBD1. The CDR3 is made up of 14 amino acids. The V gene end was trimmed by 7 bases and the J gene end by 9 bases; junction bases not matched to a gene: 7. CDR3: CASNIQGAASPLHF. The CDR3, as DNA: TGTGCCAGCAATATACAGGGGGCGGCTTCACCCCTCCACTTT.

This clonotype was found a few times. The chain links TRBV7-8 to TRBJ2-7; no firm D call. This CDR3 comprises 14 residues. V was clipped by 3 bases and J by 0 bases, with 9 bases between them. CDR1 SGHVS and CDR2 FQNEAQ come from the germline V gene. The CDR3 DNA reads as TGTGCCAGCAGCTTTACCCCCATCTCCTACGAGCAGTACTTC. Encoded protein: CASSFTPISYEQYF.

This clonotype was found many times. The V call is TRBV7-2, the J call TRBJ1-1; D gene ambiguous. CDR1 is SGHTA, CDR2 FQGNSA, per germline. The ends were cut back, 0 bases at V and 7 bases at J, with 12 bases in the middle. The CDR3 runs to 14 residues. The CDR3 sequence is CASSLAGKMGEAFF. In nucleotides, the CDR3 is TGTGCCAGCAGCTTAGCTGGGAAAATGGGTGAAGCTTTCTTT.

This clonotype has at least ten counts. CDR3: CASRTKTFGELFF. The DNA of the CDR3 is TGTGCCAGCCGAACGAAGACTTTCGGGGAGCTGTTTTTT. V usage is TRBV11-1 and J usage is TRBJ2-2; D gene unclear. In germline, CDR1 is SGHAT, CDR2 FQDESV (reference sequence). This CDR3 contains 13 residues. Between the trimmed V and J ends, which lost 8 bases and 7 bases, there was a span of 14 bases.

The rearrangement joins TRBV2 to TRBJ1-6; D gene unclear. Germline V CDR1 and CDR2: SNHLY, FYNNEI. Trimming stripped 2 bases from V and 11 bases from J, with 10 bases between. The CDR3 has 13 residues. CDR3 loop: CASSERERAPLHF. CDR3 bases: TGTGCCAGCAGTGAAAGGGAAAGGGCACCCCTCCACTTT.

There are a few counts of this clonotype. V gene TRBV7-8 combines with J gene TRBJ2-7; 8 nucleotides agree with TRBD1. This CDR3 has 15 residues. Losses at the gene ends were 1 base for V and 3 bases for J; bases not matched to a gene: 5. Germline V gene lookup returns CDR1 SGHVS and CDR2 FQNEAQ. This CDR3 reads CASSLGRTGIYEQYF. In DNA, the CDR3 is TGTGCCAGCAGCTTAGGTAGGACAGGGATCTACGAGCAGTACTTC.

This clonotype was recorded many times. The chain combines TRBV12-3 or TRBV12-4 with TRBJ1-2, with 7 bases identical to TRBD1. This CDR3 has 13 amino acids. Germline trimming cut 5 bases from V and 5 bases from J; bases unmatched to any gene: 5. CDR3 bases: TGTGCCAGCAGTCGACAGGGTCGTTATGGCTACACCTTC. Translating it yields CASSRQGRYGYTF.